The rows below give T cell receptor beta chains drawn from one sample of a study of T-cell memory formation after mild COVID-19. MiXCR, run by TCRdb on the 5' RACE reads, gives a single entry per CDR3 protein. Of approximately 40,000 distinct CDR3 sequences in the sample, about an eighth were seen once. The material sequenced was PBMCs or a T cell subset sorted from them (not recorded which). The receptor set was obtained from a man aged 18-30 years who had mild COVID-19 (a few samples of this study predate the infection). Cell type and time point are not known. The CDR3 runs from the conserved cysteine through the conserved F or W. Each record gives: J gene, D gene, V gene, clone size, CDR3 DNA, CDR3 protein. A D gene is named only where the DNA matches it firmly. Not all rows give a size; the values are once, few, many and, for expanded clones, a class.

TRBJ2-3 | - | TRBV5-1 | many | TGCGCCAGCAGCTTGGGACTAGTCGGCACAGATACGCAGTATTTT | CASSLGLVGTDTQYF
TRBJ2-7 | - | TRBV24-1 | many | TGTGCCACCAGTGACCCCCGACGGAGAGGATTCTACGAGCAGTACTTC | CATSDPRRRGFYEQYF
TRBJ2-5 | TRBD1 | TRBV23-1 | many | TGCGCCAGCAGTCCGTCCCAGGGACAGGGGGGAGAGACCCAGTACTTC | CASSPSQGQGGETQYF
TRBJ2-3 | TRBD2 | TRBV7-9 | many | TGTGCCAGCAGCTTATTCGGGGCGGGGGAGAGCACAGATACGCAGTATTTT | CASSLFGAGESTDTQYF
TRBJ1-5 | - | TRBV6-1 | many | TGTGCCAGCATTGGAATTTCCTACCGTGGTCAGCCCCAGCATTTT | CASIGISYRGQPQHF
TRBJ1-1 | TRBD1 | TRBV20-1 | few | TGCAGTGCACCGACTACAGGGGGATACACTGAAGCTTTCTTT | CSAPTTGGYTEAFF
TRBJ2-7 | - | TRBV15 | - | TGTGCCACCAGTTTAGACTACCCCCAGACGGGAGTCTACGAGCAGTACTTC | CATSLDYPQTGVYEQYF
TRBJ2-1 | TRBD1 | TRBV4-2 | - | TGTGCCAGCAGCCAAGAGTTTTGGACAGGGGACAGTGAGCAGTTCTTC | CASSQEFWTGDSEQFF
TRBJ2-3 | - | TRBV12-3/TRBV12-4 | few | TGTGCCAGCAGTTACTATAGCACAGATACGCAGTATTTT | CASSYYSTDTQYF
TRBJ2-7 | TRBD2 | TRBV12-3/TRBV12-4 | many | TGTGCCAGCAGTCGAGCGGGGGGCCCCGCCTACGAGCAGTACTTC | CASSRAGGPAYEQYF
TRBJ2-1 | TRBD1 | TRBV12-3/TRBV12-4 | many | TGTGCCAGCAGCTACAGGGGTTTGGACAATGAGCAGTTCTTC | CASSYRGLDNEQFF
TRBJ2-3 | - | TRBV7-9 | many | TGTGCCAGCAGCCCGGGCCTGAGCACAGATACGCAGTATTTT | CASSPGLSTDTQYF
TRBJ2-3 | TRBD1 | TRBV9 | many | TGTGCCAGCAGCGTAGCCCCGCGGACAGGGACAGGGGATACGCAGTATTTT | CASSVAPRTGTGDTQYF
TRBJ1-3 | - | TRBV9 | - | TGTGCCAGCAGCGCCGGGGGAGGTATTTTCGGAAACACCATATATTTT | CASSAGGGIFGNTIYF
TRBJ2-1 | TRBD1 | TRBV5-1 | many | TGCGCCAGCAGTCAGGGGGCCCTAACCTACAATGAGCAGTTCTTC | CASSQGALTYNEQFF
TRBJ2-7 | - | TRBV20-1 | - | TGCAGTGCTTATCCCCCGGCACTAAGGTCCTACGAGCAGTACTTC | CSAYPPALRSYEQYF
TRBJ1-2 | TRBD1 | TRBV2 | many | TGTGCCAGCAGTGCCAGACAGGGACGCAACTATGGCTACACCTTC | CASSARQGRNYGYTF
TRBJ2-7 | - | TRBV7-2 | - | TGTGCCAGCAGCTTCCGGATCAGCTCCTACGAGCAGTACTTC | CASSFRISSYEQYF
TRBJ1-5 | TRBD1 | TRBV5-6 | many | TGTGCCAGCAGCATGGGACAGATTAGCAATCAGCCCCAGCATTTT | CASSMGQISNQPQHF
TRBJ2-1 | - | TRBV20-1 | many | TGCAGTGCTAGAACCCTCTCTAGCGCTGACTACAATGAGCAGTTCTTC | CSARTLSSADYNEQFF
TRBJ2-3 | - | TRBV7-2 | many | TGTGCCAGCAGCCGCGGGCCTATGGGAGACACAGATACGCAGTATTTT | CASSRGPMGDTDTQYF
TRBJ2-6 | - | TRBV19 | - | TGTGCCAGTAGTCGTTTGCCAGGTGGGGCCAACGTCCTGACTTTC | CASSRLPGGANVLTF
TRBJ2-1 | TRBD2 | TRBV12-3/TRBV12-4 | many | TGTGCCAGCAGTTTAGGCGGGACTAGTAGGGCGCTCTTC | CASSLGGTSRALF
TRBJ1-5 | - | TRBV12-3/TRBV12-4 | - | TGTGCCAGCAGTTTGTCTTTCGAACCCAATCAGCCCCAGCATTTT | CASSLSFEPNQPQHF
TRBJ2-2 | - | TRBV6-2/TRBV6-3 | - | TGTGCCAGAAGTGACAACCAGGGGCTATTGAACACCGGGGAGCTGTTTTTT | CARSDNQGLLNTGELFF
TRBJ1-1 | - | TRBV20-1 | many | TGCAGTGCTATCGGACAAAGAAGGGATTTCTTT | CSAIGQRRDFF
TRBJ2-1 | - | TRBV5-1 | many | TGCGCCAGCAGCTTGGGGCAGCGGCTCTCCTACAATGAGCAGTTCTTC | CASSLGQRLSYNEQFF
TRBJ1-1 | - | TRBV5-4 | many | TGTGCCAGCAGCTTGGCCTCCGCGGGACACACTGAAGCTTTCTTT | CASSLASAGHTEAFF
TRBJ2-3 | - | TRBV28 | many | TGTGCCAGCACGCGTTCAGATACGCAGTATTTT | CASTRSDTQYF
TRBJ1-4 | TRBD1 | TRBV20-1 | - | TGCAGTGCCAGGGACAGGGTCCGGGAAAAACTGTTTTTT | CSARDRVREKLFF
TRBJ1-5 | - | TRBV12-3/TRBV12-4 | - | TGTGCCAGCAGTTTGTTTAGCAATCAGCCCCAGCATTTT | CASSLFSNQPQHF
TRBJ2-7 | - | TRBV3-1 | many | TGTGCCAGCAGCTTCGGGGACTCCAGCTCCTACGAGCAGTACTTC | CASSFGDSSSYEQYF
TRBJ1-2 | - | TRBV28 | many | TGTGCCAGCAGTTTGGGGCAGGGGCCCTCAGGCGGCTACACCTTC | CASSLGQGPSGGYTF
TRBJ1-5 | - | TRBV12-3/TRBV12-4 | many | TGTGCCAGCAGAGACACAGGGAATCAGCCCCAGCATTTT | CASRDTGNQPQHF
TRBJ1-5 | - | TRBV7-9 | - | TGTGCCAGCAGCAGACCCGGGGAAAATCAGCCCCAGCATTTT | CASSRPGENQPQHF
TRBJ2-1 | TRBD2 | TRBV7-9 | many | TGTGCCAGCAGCCTCGGGACTAGCGGGGGGGCTTACAATGAGCAGTTCTTC | CASSLGTSGGAYNEQFF
TRBJ2-5 | TRBD1 | TRBV7-9 | many | TGTGCCAGCAGCTTATTAAGGGATCTAGGGGGCGAGACCCAGTACTTC | CASSLLRDLGGETQYF
TRBJ2-1 | TRBD2 | TRBV7-3 | many | TGTGCCAGCAGCTTACTAGCGGCGAGCAATGAGCAGTTCTTC | CASSLLAASNEQFF
TRBJ2-7 | - | TRBV5-6 | few | TGTGCCAGCAGCTCTGGGTCGCCCTACGAGCAGTACTTC | CASSSGSPYEQYF
TRBJ2-7 | - | TRBV5-1 | many | TGCGCCAGCAGCCCACGTCCGGGCGTCGACGAGCAGTACTTC | CASSPRPGVDEQYF
TRBJ2-3 | TRBD2 | TRBV4-1 | once | TGCGCCAGCAGCCCCGGGGGGGAATGGAACACAGATACGCAGTATTTT | CASSPGGEWNTDTQYF
TRBJ2-5 | - | TRBV7-6 | many | TGTGCCAGCAGCTTAGCGCAGGCAGGGTTATATCCTAGCGAGAAAGAGACCCAGTACTTC | CASSLAQAGLYPSEKETQYF
TRBJ1-4 | TRBD1 | TRBV10-3 | many | TGTGCCATCAGTTTGGGACAGAGCCCTGCTAATGAAAAACTGTTTTTT | CAISLGQSPANEKLFF
TRBJ2-3 | TRBD1 | TRBV2 | - | TGTGCCAGCAGGGGGGACAGGGGATCCGGGGATACGCAGTATTTT | CASRGDRGSGDTQYF
TRBJ2-1 | TRBD2 | TRBV12-3/TRBV12-4 | many | TGTGCCAGCAGGTCCGGGACTAGCGGGGCCAATGAGCAGTTCTTC | CASRSGTSGANEQFF
TRBJ1-1 | - | TRBV20-1 | many | TGCAGCCCCTCCTTGAACACTGAAGCTTTCTTT | CSPSLNTEAFF
TRBJ1-2 | - | TRBV28 | few | TGTGCCAGCAGTTTGGGCCGGGACTATGGCTACACCTTC | CASSLGRDYGYTF
TRBJ1-1 | - | TRBV18 | few | TGTGCCAGCTCACCTTTAGACCGAAACACTGAAGCTTTCTTT | CASSPLDRNTEAFF
TRBJ1-1 | TRBD1 | TRBV5-1 | many | TGCGCCAGCAGCTTGGTAGGGACAGGGGTGCGAAAGGGGAACACTGAAGCTTTCTTT | CASSLVGTGVRKGNTEAFF
TRBJ2-7 | - | TRBV9 | many | TGTGCCAGCAGCGAGGGGCCCCACGGGGCCTTATCCTACGAGCAGTACTTC | CASSEGPHGALSYEQYF
TRBJ1-4 | - | TRBV11-2 | many | TGTGCCAGCAGCTTAAGGGACTCAAATGAAAAACTGTTTTTT | CASSLRDSNEKLFF
TRBJ2-1 | - | TRBV4-3 | - | TGCGCCAGCAGCCAAGAACTCCAGGGGAGCTCCTACAATGAGCAGTTCTTC | CASSQELQGSSYNEQFF
TRBJ1-2 | - | TRBV6-2/TRBV6-3 | many | TGTGCCAGCAGTTTGACGGGAGAGAGCTATGGCTACACCTTC | CASSLTGESYGYTF
TRBJ2-7 | - | TRBV7-2 | many | TGTGCCAGCAGCTTAGGATTGGACGCCTACGAGCAGTACTTC | CASSLGLDAYEQYF
TRBJ2-3 | - | TRBV5-5 | many | TGTGCCAGCAGCTTAGGCGGGGTGGCAGATACGCAGTATTTT | CASSLGGVADTQYF
TRBJ1-1 | - | TRBV28 | many | TGTGCCAGCCGGATTTCAGGGCTTACTGGTTTGGGAGCTTTCTTT | CASRISGLTGLGAFF
TRBJ2-2 | - | TRBV4-1 | many | TGCGCCAGCAGCCAAAGTTGGGCAGATAACACCGGGGAGCTGTTTTTT | CASSQSWADNTGELFF
TRBJ1-5 | - | TRBV3-1 | few | TGTGCCAGCAGCCTAGGCAGGGGTGGGAATCAGCCCCAGCATTTT | CASSLGRGGNQPQHF
TRBJ2-3 | TRBD2 | TRBV29-1 | many | TGCAGCGTTAGCGGGGAACGGGGCGTGGATACGCAGTATTTT | CSVSGERGVDTQYF